This entry lists 13 T cell receptor beta chains sequenced from one sample in a study of OX40 agonist ivuxolimab in advanced cancers. Here immunoSEQ multiplex PCR was the method, and the copy in TCRdb shows in-frame clones only, minus some. The table lists about 90,000 clones, approximately 90% of them singletons. The input for sequencing was CD4+ or CD8+ T cells sorted from blood, taken in a trial of the OX40 agonist ivuxolimab. Source of these receptors: an adult with an advanced solid tumor such as melanoma, head and neck, liver or kidney cancer.

This chain links TRBV5-1 with TRBJ2-7, with TRBD2 as a possible D gene (7 bases). V lost 5 bases and J 3 bases, leaving 18 bases between the germline ends. Per the germline V gene, CDR1 is SGHRS and CDR2 is YFSETQ. CDR3 length: 15 amino acids. DNA of the CDR3: TGCGCCAGCAGGGGAGGGGGGGCGGTTGACTACGAGCAGTACTTC. Protein: CASRGGGAVDYEQYF.

This chain joins TRBV6-6 and TRBJ2-7; 8 positions match TRBD1. The CDR3 consists of 12 residues. Germline V gene sequence: CDR1 MNHNY, CDR2 SVGAGI (reference sequence). The ends lost 11 bases at V and 2 bases at J; junction bases unmatched: 5. The CDR3 protein is CAGGQETYEQYF. CDR3 DNA sequence: TGTGCCGGGGGACAGGAGACCTACGAGCAGTACTTC.

The gene calls are TRBV5-1 and TRBJ2-1; 7 nucleotides agree with TRBD2. The length of the CDR3 is 15 residues. The germline CDR1 and CDR2 sequences are SGHRS and YFSETQ. With V trimmed by 4 bases and J by 4 bases, 8 bases remained unmatched. The CDR3 protein is CASSLLTSVYNEQFF. In DNA, the CDR3 is TGCGCCAGCAGCCTCCTCACTAGCGTTTACAATGAGCAGTTCTTC. Looking up the rest from reference TRBV5-1 and TRBJ2-1 gives the full variable domain: KAGVTQTPRYLIKTRGQQVTLSCSPISGHRSVSWYQQTPGQGLQFLFEYFSETQRNKGNFPGRFSGRQFSNSRSEMNVSTLELGDSALYLCASSLLTSVYNEQFFGPGTRLTVL.

The V and J genes are TRBV10-3 and TRBJ2-7; D may be TRBD1 (5 bases). This CDR3 is built from 13 residues. The germline V gene has CDR1 ENHRY and CDR2 SYGVKD. Trimming took off 0 bases at V and 5 bases at J, with 8 bases between the two ends. The DNA for the CDR3 is TGTGCCATCAGTGAGTCGGGCAGGGACGAGCAGTACTTC. This encodes CAISESGRDEQYF.

In DNA, the CDR3 is TGTGCCAGCAGCCTTGGGCACACAGGCGACTATGGCTACACCTTC. This gives the protein CASSLGHTGDYGYTF. The rearrangement uses TRBV7-2 and TRBJ1-2; D perhaps matches TRBD1 (5 bases). Germline CDR1 and CDR2: SGHTA and FQGNSA. V lost 5 bases to trimming and J lost 3 bases, with 16 bases between them. The CDR3 length is 15 residues.

This chain links TRBV9 with TRBJ2-5, with D unresolved. The CDR3 extends over 15 amino acids. The V and J ends lost 0 bases and 1 base respectively, with 10 bases between them. Germline-derived CDR1 and CDR2 are SGDLS and YYNGEE. Here the CDR3 DNA reads TGTGCCAGCAGCGTAGGGGTAGCAGTCCAAGAGACCCAGTACTTC. This sequence encodes CASSVGVAVQETQYF.

The chain links TRBV9 to TRBJ2-2; TRBD2 matches at 8 bases. The CDR3 runs 18 residues. V dropped 2 bases and J dropped 4; count of bases not matched to a gene: 13. Germline V gene data show CDR1 as SGDLS and CDR2 as YYNGEE. CDR3 coding DNA: TGTGCCAGCAGCGTCCCAGCGGGGGCGGGAGTGGTCACCGGGGAGCTGTTTTTT. It codes for CASSVPAGAGVVTGELFF. The full variable domain, rest sourced from reference TRBV9 and TRBJ2-2, is DSGVTQTPKHLITATGQRVTLRCSPRSGDLSVYWYQQSLDQGLQFLIQYYNGEERAKGNILERFSAQQFPDLHSELNLSSLELGDSALYFCASSVPAGAGVVTGELFFGEGSRLTVL.

J is TRBJ2-7 and V is TRBV14; D gene ambiguous. Trimming cost V 6 bases and J 0 bases, with 18 bases left between them. CDR3 length: 16 amino acids. Germline CDR1 is SGHDN and CDR2 is FVKESK. The CDR3 DNA reads as TGTGCCAGCAGTGAAGCCCCCTTATACAGCTCCTACGAGCAGTACTTC. It yields the protein CASSEAPLYSSYEQYF.

J is TRBJ1-3 and V is TRBV7-2; TRBD1 might be the D (6 bases). Germline V gives CDR1 SGHTA, CDR2 FQGNSA. This CDR3 comprises 15 residues. Trimming removed 5 bases from V and 2 bases from J, with 13 bases in between. CDR3 in amino acids: CASSLTGGAGNTIYF. Here the CDR3 DNA reads TGTGCCAGCAGCCTAACGGGGGGCGCTGGAAACACCATATATTTT.

The rearrangement links TRBV27 to TRBJ1-3, with D possibly being TRBD1 (5 bases). The ends were cut back, 11 bases at V and 0 bases at J, with 14 bases in the middle. Germline-derived CDR1 and CDR2 are MNHEY and SMNVEV (reference sequence). CDR3 length equals 14 residues. The CDR3, as DNA: TGTGCCTCCTCCGTTAGGGGCTCTGGAAACACCATATATTTT. This encodes CASSVRGSGNTIYF.

The genes are TRBV9 and TRBJ1-1; perhaps TRBD1 as D (6 bases). The germline CDR1 and CDR2 sequences are SGDLS and YYNGEE. Trimming cost V 3 bases and J 6 bases, with 12 bases left between them. CDR3 length equals 13 residues. In DNA form, the CDR3 reads TGTGCCAGCAGCGCCCGACAGGAGGCTGAAGCTTTCTTT. Its translation: CASSARQEAEAFF. Together with reference TRBV9 and TRBJ1-1, the CDR3 gives the full variable domain: DSGVTQTPKHLITATGQRVTLRCSPRSGDLSVYWYQQSLDQGLQFLIQYYNGEERAKGNILERFSAQQFPDLHSELNLSSLELGDSALYFCASSARQEAEAFFGQGTRLTVV.

The V gene is TRBV18, the J gene TRBJ2-5; TRBD2 is a possible D gene (6 bases). Trimming removed 3 bases from V and 5 bases from J, with 10 bases in between. The CDR3 has 13 residues. Germline V lookup: CDR1 KGHSH, CDR2 LQKENI. Here the CDR3 reads CASSPTGGETQYF. For the CDR3, the DNA is TGTGCCAGCTCACCGACCGGAGGGGAGACCCAGTACTTC. The variable domain in full, completed from reference TRBV18 and TRBJ2-5, reads NAGVMQNPRHLVRRRGQEARLRCSPMKGHSHVYWYRQLPEEGLKFMVYLQKENIIDESGMPKERFSAEFPKEGPSILRIQQVVRGDSAAYFCASSPTGGETQYFGPGTRLLVL.

This chain connects TRBV5-1 to TRBJ1-4; D remains ambiguous. The CDR3 has 13 amino acids. V lost 1 base to trimming and J lost 5 bases, with 6 bases between them. CDR1 and CDR2 from the germline V gene are SGHRS and YFSETQ. In DNA, the CDR3 is TGCGCCAGCAGCTTGCTGCAGAATGAAAAACTGTTTTTT. Its translation is CASSLLQNEKLFF.